Listed here are 9 T cell receptor beta chains from one sample, sequenced in a study of blood T cell repertoires in COVID-19. Sequenced by immunoSEQ multiplex PCR; TCRdb stores in-frame clones only, minus some. This sample carries about 280,000 clones, approximately 83% of them seen once, and the ten largest clones take 13%. What was sequenced was peripheral blood. These receptors came from a human donor in a cohort sampled during active COVID-19.

This rearrangement joins TRBV5-1 to TRBJ2-2, with 7 bases aligning to TRBD2. The CDR3 extends over 16 amino acids. The junction had 10 bases not matched to a gene; V was cut back by 0 bases and J by 8 bases. Germline V gene lookup returns CDR1 SGHRS and CDR2 YFSETQ. CDR3 sequence reads: CASSLEAGIALGELFF. The CDR3 coding sequence is TGCGCCAGCAGCTTGGAAGCGGGAATTGCCTTGGGGGAGCTGTTTTTT.

CDR3 DNA sequence: TGTGCCAGCTCACCAGATCTGAGGGAAGCTTTCTTT. Translated, it gives CASSPDLREAFF. V usage is TRBV18 and J usage is TRBJ1-1; D is uncertain. CDR1 and CDR2 from the germline V gene are KGHSH and LQKENI. Trimming left V 2 bases short and J 8 bases short, with 9 bases between. CDR3 length equals 12 residues. The entire variable domain, with the rest obtained from reference TRBV18 and TRBJ1-1, is as follows: NAGVMQNPRHLVRRRGQEARLRCSPMKGHSHVYWYRQLPEEGLKFMVYLQKENIIDESGMPKERFSAEFPKEGPSILRIQQVVRGDSAAYFCASSPDLREAFFGQGTRLTVV.

This rearrangement joins TRBV15 to TRBJ1-6; D remains unclear. V dropped 0 bases and J dropped 13 bases, with 10 bases sitting between them. In germline, CDR1 is LNHNV, CDR2 YYDKDF (reference sequence). The CDR3 runs 13 residues. The CDR3 sequence is CATSRDGGGPLHF. CDR3 nucleotide sequence: TGTGCCACCAGCAGAGATGGTGGAGGGCCCCTCCACTTT. The entire variable domain, with the rest obtained from reference TRBV15 and TRBJ1-6, is as follows: DAMVIQNPRYQVTQFGKPVTLSCSQTLNHNVMYWYQQKSSQAPKLLFHYYDKDFNNEADTPDNFQSRRPNTSFCFLDIRSPGLGDTAMYLCATSRDGGGPLHFGNGTRLTVT.

V gene TRBV19 combines with J gene TRBJ2-4; 7 nucleotides agree with TRBD1. CDR3 length: 16 residues. Unmatched junction bases numbered 10, after V lost 7 bases and J lost 1 base. Germline V CDR1 and CDR2: LNHDA, SQIVND (reference sequence). CDR3: CASTPRGGQAKNIQYF. CDR3 nucleotides: TGTGCCAGTACCCCCCGAGGGGGACAGGCCAAAAACATTCAGTACTTC.

The table lists this clone with a few counts. This chain joins TRBV10-1 and TRBJ2-2; TRBD2 aligns across 7 bases. The J segment lost 6 bases and the V segment lost 3 bases, leaving 13 bases of the junction unmatched. The CDR3 extends over 17 amino acids. CDR1 is WNHNN and CDR2 is SYGVQD in the germline V gene (reference sequence). This CDR3 is CASSDGGRAGGAGELFF. The CDR3 region has the DNA TGCGCCAGCAGTGACGGCGGGAGAGCGGGCGGGGCCGGGGAGCTGTTTTTT.

The CDR3 bases are TGTGCCAGCAGTTTCCCCGGGACAGGGCTGGACATTCAGTACTTC. Protein sequence: CASSFPGTGLDIQYF. The rearrangement links TRBV6-2 or TRBV6-3 to TRBJ2-4; TRBD1 agrees at 9 bases. Germline lookup yields CDR1 MNHEY and CDR2 SVGEGT. V was pared by 4 bases and J by 8 bases, with 9 bases of the junction left unmatched. The length of the CDR3 is 15 residues.

A note on this clone: Other DNA sequences in this specimen translate into the identical CDR3. The chain joins TRBV28 to TRBJ2-3; D remains ambiguous. Germline CDR1 MDHEN, CDR2 SYDVKM. The CDR3 spans 14 residues. V was cut by 5 bases and J by 0 bases, with 9 bases left in between. This CDR3 is CASSPGSSTDTQYF. CDR3 DNA: TGTGCCAGCAGTCCCGGGTCTAGCACAGATACGCAGTATTTT.

The chain recombines TRBV11-2 with TRBJ1-2; D call uncertain. V gave up 0 bases and J gave up 4 bases, with 15 bases separating them. Germline CDR1 and CDR2: SGHAT and FQNNGV. The CDR3 loop spans 16 amino acids. The CDR3 DNA reads TGTGCCAGCAGCTTAGACCTCCCGCAGGCGGGCTATGGCTACACCTTC. It is translated as CASSLDLPQAGYGYTF.

The chain employs TRBV6-6 and TRBJ2-7, with TRBD2 identical over 9 bases. J lost 3 bases, V lost 6 bases, and 9 bases had no gene match. This CDR3 spans 15 amino acids. In germline, CDR1 is MNHNY, CDR2 SVGAGI (reference sequence). CDR3 region: CASRPLAGGGYEQYF. Here the CDR3 DNA reads TGTGCCAGCAGACCACTAGCGGGTGGGGGCTACGAGCAGTACTTC.